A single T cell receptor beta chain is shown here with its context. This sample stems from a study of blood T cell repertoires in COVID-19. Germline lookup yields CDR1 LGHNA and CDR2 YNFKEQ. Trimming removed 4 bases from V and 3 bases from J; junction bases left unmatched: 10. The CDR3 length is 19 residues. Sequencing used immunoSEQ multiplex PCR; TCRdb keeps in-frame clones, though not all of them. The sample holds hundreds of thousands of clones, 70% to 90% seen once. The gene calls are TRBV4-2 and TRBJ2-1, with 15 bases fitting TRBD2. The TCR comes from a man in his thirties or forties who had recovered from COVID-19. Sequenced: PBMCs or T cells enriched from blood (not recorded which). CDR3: CASSPLRTSGGAGYNEQFF. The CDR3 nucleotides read TGTGCCAGCAGCCCCCTAAGGACTAGCGGGGGGGCGGGCTACAATGAGCAGTTCTTC.